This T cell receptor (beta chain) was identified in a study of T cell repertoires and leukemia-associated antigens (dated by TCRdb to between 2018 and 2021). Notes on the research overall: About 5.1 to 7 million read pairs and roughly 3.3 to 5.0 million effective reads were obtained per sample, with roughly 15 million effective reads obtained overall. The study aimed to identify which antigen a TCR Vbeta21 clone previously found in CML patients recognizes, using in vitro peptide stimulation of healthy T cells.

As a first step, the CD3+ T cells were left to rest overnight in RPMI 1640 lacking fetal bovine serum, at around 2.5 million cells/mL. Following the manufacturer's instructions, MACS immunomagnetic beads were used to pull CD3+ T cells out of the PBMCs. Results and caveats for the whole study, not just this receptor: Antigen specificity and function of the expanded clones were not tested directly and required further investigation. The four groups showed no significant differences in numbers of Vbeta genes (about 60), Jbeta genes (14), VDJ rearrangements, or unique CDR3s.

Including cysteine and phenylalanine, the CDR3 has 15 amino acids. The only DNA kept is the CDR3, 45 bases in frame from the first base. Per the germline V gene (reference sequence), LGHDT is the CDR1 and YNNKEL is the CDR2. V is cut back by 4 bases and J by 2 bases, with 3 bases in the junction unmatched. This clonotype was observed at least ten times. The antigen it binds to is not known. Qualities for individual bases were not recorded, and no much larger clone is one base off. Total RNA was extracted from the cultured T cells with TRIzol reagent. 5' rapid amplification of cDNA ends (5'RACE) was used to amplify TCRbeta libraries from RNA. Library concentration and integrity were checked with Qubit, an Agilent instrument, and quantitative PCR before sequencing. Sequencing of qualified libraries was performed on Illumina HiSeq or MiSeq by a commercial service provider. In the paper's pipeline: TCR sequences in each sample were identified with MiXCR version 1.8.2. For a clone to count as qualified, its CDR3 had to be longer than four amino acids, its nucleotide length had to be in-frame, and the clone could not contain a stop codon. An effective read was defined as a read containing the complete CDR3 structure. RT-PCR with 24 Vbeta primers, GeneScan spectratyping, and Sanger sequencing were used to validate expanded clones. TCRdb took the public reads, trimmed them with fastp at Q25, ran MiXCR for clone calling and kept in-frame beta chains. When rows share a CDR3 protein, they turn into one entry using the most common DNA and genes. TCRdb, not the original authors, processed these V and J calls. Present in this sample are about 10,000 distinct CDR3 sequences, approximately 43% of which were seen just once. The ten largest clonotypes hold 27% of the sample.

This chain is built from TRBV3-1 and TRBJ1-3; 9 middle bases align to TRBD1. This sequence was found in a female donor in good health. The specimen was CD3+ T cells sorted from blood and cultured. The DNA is TGTGCCAGCAGCCCAGGGACAGGGACTGGAAACACCATATATTTT. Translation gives CASSPGTGTGNTIYF.